The TCR beta chain under discussion was sequenced for a study of early T cells in non-severe SARS-CoV-2 infection. Background on the study: It was bulk RNA from unsorted whole blood that was sequenced, and the chains were unpaired.

Individual cDNA molecules were tagged with unique molecular identifiers. TCRdb redid the calling of the 5' RACE reads with MiXCR, one entry per CDR3 protein. The data show more than 90,000 distinct CDR3 sequences, with about 11% seen just once and around 4.7% held by the top ten. This clonotype came up many times. V dropped 5 bases and J dropped 5 bases, with 12 bases sitting between them. This CDR3 contains 13 residues. Germline CDR1 reads SEHNR; CDR2 reads FQNEAQ (reference sequence). Sequences were obtained from whole blood. The clonotype comes from an adult who was a healthcare worker with PCR-confirmed SARS-CoV-2 infection or an uninfected control (not recorded which). The rearrangement uses TRBV7-9 and TRBJ1-1; D is unclear. CDR3 nucleotides: TGTGCCAGCAGCGAAACTAGGGAGACTGAAGCTTTCTTT. It specifies CASSETRETEAFF.